This is a list of T cell receptor beta chains from one sample in a study of vaccination and CD4 T cells after COVID-19. The antigens for these receptors are not known. TCRdb passed the PCR reads through MiXCR, listing each CDR3 protein once. The sample yields 11,000 to 15,000 distinct CDR3 sequences, 52% seen once. Sequenced material: CD4+ T cells from blood, cultured in vitro. Receptor source: a human donor who had recovered from COVID-19. Each CDR3 is given with its conserved first and last residue. The order of the fields is CDR3 DNA, CDR3 protein, clone size, V gene, J gene, D gene. D genes are given only for firm matches. Rows give clone size only sometimes, using once, few, many, or a class for an expanded clone.

CDR3nt: TGCAGTGCTAGAGTTTGGTCGAACGAGCAGTACTTC
CDR3aa: CSARVWSNEQYF
abundance: NA
v_gene: TRBV20-1
j_gene: TRBJ2-7
d_gene: NA

CDR3nt: TGCAGTGCTAGGCCGACAGGGGAAGCTTTCTTT
CDR3aa: CSARPTGEAFF
abundance: few
v_gene: TRBV20-1
j_gene: TRBJ1-1
d_gene: TRBD1

CDR3nt: TGTGCCAGCAGCTTCAGGCTCTCGGGGACTGAAGCTTTCTTT
CDR3aa: CASSFRLSGTEAFF
abundance: NA
v_gene: TRBV11-1
j_gene: TRBJ1-1
d_gene: NA

CDR3nt: TGTGCCAGCAGTCGATCAAACTACGAGCAGTACTTC
CDR3aa: CASSRSNYEQYF
abundance: NA
v_gene: TRBV6-1
j_gene: TRBJ2-7
d_gene: NA

CDR3nt: TGTGCCAGCAGCCTGGACGGATACAATGAGCAGTTCTTC
CDR3aa: CASSLDGYNEQFF
abundance: NA
v_gene: TRBV7-8
j_gene: TRBJ2-1
d_gene: NA

CDR3nt: TGTGCCAGCAGTTATCACGGGGAACAGGGCAATGAGCAGTTCTTC
CDR3aa: CASSYHGEQGNEQFF
abundance: once
v_gene: TRBV6-5
j_gene: TRBJ2-1
d_gene: NA

CDR3nt: TGCAGTGCCCTGCCCCCCCTGGGCACCGGGGAGCTGTTTTTT
CDR3aa: CSALPPLGTGELFF
abundance: NA
v_gene: TRBV20-1
j_gene: TRBJ2-2
d_gene: NA

CDR3nt: TGTGCCAGCAGTGGGGGGCCGGCGCAATGGTCACCCCTCCACTTT
CDR3aa: CASSGGPAQWSPLHF
abundance: once
v_gene: TRBV9
j_gene: TRBJ1-6
d_gene: NA

CDR3nt: TGTGCCAGCAGTTTGGCAACTAATGAAAAACTGTTTTTT
CDR3aa: CASSLATNEKLFF
abundance: NA
v_gene: TRBV28
j_gene: TRBJ1-4
d_gene: NA

CDR3nt: TGTGCCAGCAAACAAGGGGGCTGGGCTTTCTTT
CDR3aa: CASKQGGWAFF
abundance: NA
v_gene: TRBV28
j_gene: TRBJ1-1
d_gene: TRBD1

CDR3nt: TGCGCCAGCAGCCAATTCGGGGGAGGGCGGACTGAAGCTTTCTTT
CDR3aa: CASSQFGGGRTEAFF
abundance: NA
v_gene: TRBV4-1
j_gene: TRBJ1-1
d_gene: NA

CDR3nt: TGTGCCTGGAGTGTACGACAAGGGGATGGCTACACCTTC
CDR3aa: CAWSVRQGDGYTF
abundance: NA
v_gene: TRBV30
j_gene: TRBJ1-2
d_gene: NA

CDR3nt: TGCGCCAGCAGTGAGTCGGCCCGATCTCCCGATGGCTACACCTTC
CDR3aa: CASSESARSPDGYTF
abundance: NA
v_gene: TRBV10-2
j_gene: TRBJ1-2
d_gene: NA

CDR3nt: TGTGCCAGCAGCATGCGGGAGGGAGGCGATACGCAGTATTTT
CDR3aa: CASSMREGGDTQYF
abundance: NA
v_gene: TRBV11-2
j_gene: TRBJ2-3
d_gene: TRBD2

CDR3nt: TGCAGTGCTAGAAGGGCTAACACTGAAGCTTTCTTT
CDR3aa: CSARRANTEAFF
abundance: NA
v_gene: TRBV20-1
j_gene: TRBJ1-1
d_gene: NA

CDR3nt: TGTGCCAGCAGCCCAAGGGGGGGGGGGGCTGAAGCTTTCTTT
CDR3aa: CASSPRGGGAEAFF
abundance: NA
v_gene: TRBV27
j_gene: TRBJ1-1
d_gene: NA

CDR3nt: TGTGCCAGCAGTTCAGACAGCCACACTGAAGCTTTCTTT
CDR3aa: CASSSDSHTEAFF
abundance: NA
v_gene: TRBV28
j_gene: TRBJ1-1
d_gene: NA

CDR3nt: TGTGCCTGGACCATCGGGCCCGGACAGGGGTGGGCTTTCTTT
CDR3aa: CAWTIGPGQGWAFF
abundance: once
v_gene: TRBV30
j_gene: TRBJ1-1
d_gene: TRBD1

CDR3nt: TGTGCCAGCAAGAGCCCGACAGGGTTGTCTGATCAGCCCCAGCATTTT
CDR3aa: CASKSPTGLSDQPQHF
abundance: few
v_gene: TRBV27
j_gene: TRBJ1-5
d_gene: TRBD1

CDR3nt: TGTGCCAGCAGACTTGGGGGCGCGGATGGCTACACCTTC
CDR3aa: CASRLGGADGYTF
abundance: NA
v_gene: TRBV3-1
j_gene: TRBJ1-2
d_gene: NA

CDR3nt: TGTGCCAGTAGTATGGTGAGGGGCCGGGGCACTGAAGCTTTCTTT
CDR3aa: CASSMVRGRGTEAFF
abundance: NA
v_gene: TRBV19
j_gene: TRBJ1-1
d_gene: NA

CDR3nt: TGTGCCAGCGGAGGGCCGGGGGAGACCCAGTACTTC
CDR3aa: CASGGPGETQYF
abundance: NA
v_gene: TRBV25-1
j_gene: TRBJ2-5
d_gene: NA

CDR3nt: TGTGCCAGCAGCGCGCCTGGGGGGGGAAACACAGATACGCAGTATTTT
CDR3aa: CASSAPGGGNTDTQYF
abundance: NA
v_gene: TRBV28
j_gene: TRBJ2-3
d_gene: TRBD2

CDR3nt: TGTGCCTGGATTAAGGGACAGGGAGGAGAACTGTTTTTT
CDR3aa: CAWIKGQGGELFF
abundance: NA
v_gene: TRBV30
j_gene: TRBJ1-4
d_gene: TRBD1

CDR3nt: TGCGCCAGCAGCCAAGAAATCGGGGAATGGTCTGAAGCTTTCTTT
CDR3aa: CASSQEIGEWSEAFF
abundance: NA
v_gene: TRBV4-3
j_gene: TRBJ1-1
d_gene: NA

CDR3nt: TGCAGTGCTAGAGGGGGCGCGGGGCAGCCCCAGCATTTT
CDR3aa: CSARGGAGQPQHF
abundance: few
v_gene: TRBV20-1
j_gene: TRBJ1-5
d_gene: NA

CDR3nt: TGCGCCAGCAGCTCAGGGGGCGCGGGTGGCTACACCTTC
CDR3aa: CASSSGGAGGYTF
abundance: few
v_gene: TRBV5-1
j_gene: TRBJ1-2
d_gene: TRBD1

CDR3nt: TGCAGTGCTGAGAAGGGGAACACTGAAGCTTTCTTT
CDR3aa: CSAEKGNTEAFF
abundance: once
v_gene: TRBV20-1
j_gene: TRBJ1-1
d_gene: NA

CDR3nt: TGTGCCAGCAGCTTGTCTGGCCAGTCGAACACTGAAGCTTTCTTT
CDR3aa: CASSLSGQSNTEAFF
abundance: NA
v_gene: TRBV5-5
j_gene: TRBJ1-1
d_gene: NA

CDR3nt: TGTGCCAGCAGTCAGGACCCCCAGACCGTCAATGAGCAGTTCTTC
CDR3aa: CASSQDPQTVNEQFF
abundance: NA
v_gene: TRBV3-1
j_gene: TRBJ2-1
d_gene: NA

CDR3nt: TGTGCCAGCCGAACCCTGCGCGGGAGGAACACAGATACGCAGTATTTT
CDR3aa: CASRTLRGRNTDTQYF
abundance: NA
v_gene: TRBV18
j_gene: TRBJ2-3
d_gene: TRBD2

CDR3nt: TGTGCCAGCAGCACGGGACAGGGCAATGAGCAGTTCTTC
CDR3aa: CASSTGQGNEQFF
abundance: NA
v_gene: TRBV7-3
j_gene: TRBJ2-1
d_gene: TRBD1

CDR3nt: TGTGCCAGCAGCGTCGGACAGGACTATGGCTACACCTTC
CDR3aa: CASSVGQDYGYTF
abundance: NA
v_gene: TRBV2
j_gene: TRBJ1-2
d_gene: TRBD1

CDR3nt: TGTGCCATCAGTGAGGTGGGAAACAACAATCAGCCCCAGCATTTT
CDR3aa: CAISEVGNNNQPQHF
abundance: NA
v_gene: TRBV10-3
j_gene: TRBJ1-5
d_gene: NA

CDR3nt: TGTGCCAGCAATAAAAGGGACAGGGATCAGCCCCAGCATTTT
CDR3aa: CASNKRDRDQPQHF
abundance: few
v_gene: TRBV6-1
j_gene: TRBJ1-5
d_gene: TRBD1

CDR3nt: TGTGCCAGCAGCGACCAGCGGGGAAGGGGGACGCAGTATTTT
CDR3aa: CASSDQRGRGTQYF
abundance: NA
v_gene: TRBV7-2
j_gene: TRBJ2-3
d_gene: NA

CDR3nt: TGTGCCAGCAGTTTAAAGGGATCAGGGGTATACGAGCAGTACTTC
CDR3aa: CASSLKGSGVYEQYF
abundance: few
v_gene: TRBV27
j_gene: TRBJ2-7
d_gene: NA

CDR3nt: TGTGCCAGTAGTTCTTCGGGACAGGGGAGCTATGGCTACACCTTC
CDR3aa: CASSSSGQGSYGYTF
abundance: NA
v_gene: TRBV19
j_gene: TRBJ1-2
d_gene: TRBD1

CDR3nt: TGTGCCAGCAGCCGAGGAGGGGGGGGCACTGAAGCTTTCTTT
CDR3aa: CASSRGGGGTEAFF
abundance: NA
v_gene: TRBV7-6
j_gene: TRBJ1-1
d_gene: NA